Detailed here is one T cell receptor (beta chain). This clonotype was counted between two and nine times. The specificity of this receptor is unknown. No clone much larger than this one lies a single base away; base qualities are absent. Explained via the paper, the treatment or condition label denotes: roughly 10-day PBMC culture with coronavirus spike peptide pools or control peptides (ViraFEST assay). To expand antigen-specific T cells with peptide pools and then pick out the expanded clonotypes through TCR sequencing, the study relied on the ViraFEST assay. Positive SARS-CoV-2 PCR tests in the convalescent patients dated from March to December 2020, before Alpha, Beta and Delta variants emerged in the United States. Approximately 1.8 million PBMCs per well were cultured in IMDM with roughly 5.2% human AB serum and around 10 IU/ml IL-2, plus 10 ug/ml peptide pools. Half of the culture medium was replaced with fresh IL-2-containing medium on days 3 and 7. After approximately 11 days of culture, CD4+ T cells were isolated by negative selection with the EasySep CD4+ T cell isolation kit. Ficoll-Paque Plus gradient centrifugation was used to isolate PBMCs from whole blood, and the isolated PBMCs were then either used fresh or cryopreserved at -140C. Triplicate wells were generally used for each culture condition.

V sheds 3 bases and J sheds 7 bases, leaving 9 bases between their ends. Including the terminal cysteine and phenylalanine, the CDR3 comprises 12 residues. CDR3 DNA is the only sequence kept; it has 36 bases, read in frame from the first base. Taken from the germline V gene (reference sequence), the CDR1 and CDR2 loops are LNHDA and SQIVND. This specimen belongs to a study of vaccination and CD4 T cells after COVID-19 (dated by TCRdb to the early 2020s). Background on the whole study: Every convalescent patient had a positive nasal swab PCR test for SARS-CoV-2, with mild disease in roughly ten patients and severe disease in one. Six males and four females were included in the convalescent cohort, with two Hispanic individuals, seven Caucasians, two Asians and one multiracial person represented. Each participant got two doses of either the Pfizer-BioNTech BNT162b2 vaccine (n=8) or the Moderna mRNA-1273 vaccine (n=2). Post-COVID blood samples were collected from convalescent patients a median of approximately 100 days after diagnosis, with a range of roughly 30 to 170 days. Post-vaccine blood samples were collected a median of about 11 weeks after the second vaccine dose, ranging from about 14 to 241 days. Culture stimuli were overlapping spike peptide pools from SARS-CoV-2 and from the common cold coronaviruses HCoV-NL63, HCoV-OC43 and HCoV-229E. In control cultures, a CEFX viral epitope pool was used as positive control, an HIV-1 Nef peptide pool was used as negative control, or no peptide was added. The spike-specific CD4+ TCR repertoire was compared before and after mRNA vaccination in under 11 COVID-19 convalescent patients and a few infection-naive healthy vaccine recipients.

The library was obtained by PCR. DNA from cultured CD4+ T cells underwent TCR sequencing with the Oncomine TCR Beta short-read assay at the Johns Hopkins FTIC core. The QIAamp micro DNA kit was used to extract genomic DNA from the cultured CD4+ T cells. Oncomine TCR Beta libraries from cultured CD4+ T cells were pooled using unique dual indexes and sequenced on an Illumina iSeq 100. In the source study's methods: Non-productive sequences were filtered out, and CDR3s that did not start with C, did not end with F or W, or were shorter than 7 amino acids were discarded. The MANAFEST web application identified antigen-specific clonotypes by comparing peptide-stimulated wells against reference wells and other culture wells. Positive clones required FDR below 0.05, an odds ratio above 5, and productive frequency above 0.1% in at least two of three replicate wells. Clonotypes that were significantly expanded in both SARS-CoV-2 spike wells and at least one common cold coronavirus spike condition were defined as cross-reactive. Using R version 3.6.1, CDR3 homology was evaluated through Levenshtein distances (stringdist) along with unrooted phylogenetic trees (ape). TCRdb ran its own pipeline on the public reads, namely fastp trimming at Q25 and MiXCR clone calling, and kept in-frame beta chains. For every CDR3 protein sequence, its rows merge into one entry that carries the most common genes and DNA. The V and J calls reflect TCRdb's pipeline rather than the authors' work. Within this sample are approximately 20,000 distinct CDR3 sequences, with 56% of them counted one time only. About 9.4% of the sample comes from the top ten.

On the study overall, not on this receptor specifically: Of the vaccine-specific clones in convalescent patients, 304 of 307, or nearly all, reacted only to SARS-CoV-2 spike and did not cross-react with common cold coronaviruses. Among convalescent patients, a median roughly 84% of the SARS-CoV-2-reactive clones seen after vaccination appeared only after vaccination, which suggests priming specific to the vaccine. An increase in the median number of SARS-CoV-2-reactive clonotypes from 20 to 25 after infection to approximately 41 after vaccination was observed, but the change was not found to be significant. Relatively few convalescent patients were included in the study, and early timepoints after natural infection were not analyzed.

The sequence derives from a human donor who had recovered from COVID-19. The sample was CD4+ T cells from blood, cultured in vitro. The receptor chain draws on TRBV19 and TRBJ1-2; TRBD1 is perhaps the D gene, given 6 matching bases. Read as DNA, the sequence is TGTGCCAGTAGTATCAGGGGTGGTGGCTACACCTTC. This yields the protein CASSIRGGGYTF. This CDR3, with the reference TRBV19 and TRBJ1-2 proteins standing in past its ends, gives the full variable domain DGGITQSPKYLFRKEGQNVTLSCEQNLNHDAMYWYRQDPGQGLRLIYYSQIVNDFQKGDIAEGYSVSREKKESFPLTVTSAQKNPTAFYLCASSIRGGGYTFGSGTRLTVV.